The 15 T cell receptor beta chains below come from one sample, sequenced in a study of T cells after posttransplantation cyclophosphamide. The data were produced by immunoSEQ multiplex PCR, yet TCRdb's version contains in-frame clones alone and is incomplete. The sample consists of some 47,000 clones, roughly 84% of them appearing once. Input material: PBMCs. These receptors were collected from a man aged 30 to 39 with a blood cancer, CMV-positive, and with a related stem cell donor.

This chain uses TRBV7-2 with TRBJ2-7, with D hard to call. This CDR3 has 13 amino acids. Per germline, CDR1 SGHTA and CDR2 FQGNSA. Trimming shortened V by 3 bases and J by 3 bases, and 9 bases separated the two germline ends. The CDR3 region is CASSLHAGYEQYF. The CDR3 nucleotides are TGTGCCAGCAGCTTGCACGCCGGCTACGAGCAGTACTTC.

The rearrangement joins TRBV29-1 to TRBJ2-1, with TRBD2 matching over 11 bases. The CDR3 extends over 14 amino acids. The germline V gene encodes CDR1 SQVTM and CDR2 ANQGSEA. V gave up 3 bases and J gave up 6 bases; unmatched junction bases: 4. CDR3 region: CSVEGLAEGNEQFF. The CDR3 region has the DNA TGCAGCGTTGAGGGACTAGCGGAAGGCAATGAGCAGTTCTTC.

This clone was seen more than once but under ten times. The chain has TRBV6-4 and TRBJ1-1, with 8 bases fitting TRBD1. The CDR3 extends over 14 amino acids. Germline V CDR1 and CDR2: MRHNA, SNTAGT. With V trimmed by 5 bases and J by 4 bases, 6 bases remained unmatched. CDR3 coding DNA: TGTGCCAGCAGTCTGACAGGGGATGGCACTGAAGCTTTCTTT. Protein sequence: CASSLTGDGTEAFF.

The table lists this clone with a count of one. This chain connects TRBV6-1 to TRBJ2-2; D unresolved. CDR3 length: 18 residues. The germline V gene has CDR1 MNHNS and CDR2 SASEGT. The V end lost 1 base, the J end lost 1 base, and 16 bases lay between the germline ends. CDR3 sequence (DNA): TGTGCCAGCAGTGAAGGACCGGGTCGAAGAAGGAACACCGGGGAGCTGTTTTTT. It codes for CASSEGPGRRRNTGELFF.

This sequence joins TRBV19 and TRBJ2-7; TRBD1 matches 8 bases. Germline V CDR1 and CDR2: LNHDA, SQIVND (reference sequence). This CDR3 has 17 residues. V shed 1 base, J shed 3 bases, and the junction held 11 bases outside the gene matches. The CDR3 DNA follows: TGTGCCAGTAGTATAGCGGTGAGACAGGGGAGCCTCTACGAGCAGTACTTC. It specifies CASSIAVRQGSLYEQYF.

CDR3 DNA sequence: TGTGCCAGCAACCCCGCGGGACAGTATGGCTACACCTTC. Protein sequence: CASNPAGQYGYTF. V is TRBV28 and J is TRBJ1-2; TRBD1 matches at 7 bases. In germline, CDR1 is MDHEN, CDR2 SYDVKM. The CDR3 length is 13 residues. V lost 7 bases, J lost 5 bases, and 7 bases stayed unmatched.

The chain combines TRBV28 with TRBJ2-7; 8 nucleotides agree with TRBD1. This CDR3 contains 12 residues. Germline CDR1 and CDR2: MDHEN and SYDVKM. V trimming: 10 bases; J trimming: 5 bases; junction bases outside the gene matches: 7. The CDR3 DNA reads TGTGCCATCGTGACAGGGGCGCACGAGCAGTACTTC. As protein: CAIVTGAHEQYF.

This clone was seen more than once but under ten times. V is TRBV11-3 and J is TRBJ1-5; D gene uncertain. Germline CDR1 and CDR2: SGHNT and YENEEA. The CDR3 is made up of 13 amino acids. Trimming removed 4 bases from V and 3 bases from J, with 7 bases in between. CDR3 DNA: TGTGCCAGCAGCTCAACACACAATCAGCCCCAGCATTTT. The encoded protein is CASSSTHNQPQHF.

DNA of the CDR3: TGCGCCAGCAGCTGGGGGACAGGGAGCACTGAAGCTTTCTTT. It specifies CASSWGTGSTEAFF. The rearrangement joins TRBV5-1 to TRBJ1-1; 9 positions match TRBD1. V was pared by 3 bases and J by 4 bases, with 4 bases of the junction left unmatched. The CDR3 is made up of 14 amino acids. The germline gives CDR1 SGHRS, CDR2 YFSETQ. Filled out from reference TRBV5-1 and TRBJ1-1, the complete variable domain reads KAGVTQTPRYLIKTRGQQVTLSCSPISGHRSVSWYQQTPGQGLQFLFEYFSETQRNKGNFPGRFSGRQFSNSRSEMNVSTLELGDSALYLCASSWGTGSTEAFFGQGTRLTVV.

CDR3: CASSLASGLGDTQYF. CDR3 in DNA: TGCGCCAGCAGCTTGGCCTCGGGGTTAGGGGATACGCAGTATTTT. V and J are TRBV5-1 and TRBJ2-3; maybe TRBD2 (5 bases). Germline assignment: CDR1 SGHRS and CDR2 YFSETQ. This CDR3 contains 15 residues. Trimming stripped 0 bases from V and 6 bases from J, with 14 bases between.

This clone came up once. The chain combines TRBV4-3 with TRBJ2-3; TRBD2 matches 8 bases. Germline loops: CDR1 LGHNA, CDR2 YSLEER. V trimming: 0 bases; J trimming: 2 bases; junction bases outside the gene matches: 13. There are 19 residues in the CDR3. The CDR3 coding sequence is TGCGCCAGCAGCCAAGATGGAGGTCGGGCGGGAGGCGTCACAGATACGCAGTATTTT. Its protein product is CASSQDGGRAGGVTDTQYF.

The chain carries TRBV7-3 and TRBJ2-3; D gene unclear. Germline values: CDR1 SGHTA, CDR2 FQGTGA. V lost 1 base and J 2 bases, leaving 7 bases between the germline ends. The CDR3 has 14 residues. CDR3 protein: CASSLNYPTDTQYF. CDR3 in DNA: TGTGCCAGCAGCTTAAACTACCCCACAGATACGCAGTATTTT. The variable domain in full, completed from reference TRBV7-3 and TRBJ2-3, reads GAGVSQTPSNKVTEKGKYVELRCDPISGHTALYWYRQSLGQGPEFLIYFQGTGAADDSGLPNDRFFAVRPEGSVSTLKIQRTERGDSAVYLCASSLNYPTDTQYFGPGTRLTVL.

CDR3: CASSVGAGGDYEQYF. The CDR3 DNA reads TGTGCCAGCAGCGTAGGGGCAGGGGGAGACTACGAGCAGTACTTC. This rearrangement joins TRBV9 to TRBJ2-7; 7 bases agree with TRBD1. CDR3 length: 15 residues. Germline V gene lookup returns CDR1 SGDLS and CDR2 YYNGEE. Losses at the gene ends were 0 bases for V and 3 bases for J; bases not matched to a gene: 6.

The chain couples TRBV7-3 to TRBJ1-1; TRBD1 aligns across 7 bases. CDR3 length: 13 amino acids. The V and J ends lost 1 base and 8 bases, in that order; junction bases with no gene match: 4. The germline CDR1 and CDR2 sequences are SGHTA and FQGTGA. CDR3 protein: CASSLSPGGEAFF. Written as DNA, the CDR3 is TGTGCCAGCAGCTTAAGTCCAGGGGGAGAAGCTTTCTTT.

The chain is built from TRBV7-9 and TRBJ2-7; 12 positions agree with TRBD2. Germline V gene data show CDR1 as SEHNR and CDR2 as FQNEAQ (reference sequence). J gave up 2 bases and V 2 bases, and 10 bases lay outside the gene matches. The CDR3 totals 18 residues. The CDR3 nucleotides read TGTGCCAGCAGCTTAAGTGGTACTAGCGGGAGGAACCCCTACGAGCAGTACTTC. This translates into CASSLSGTSGRNPYEQYF. Filled out from reference TRBV7-9 and TRBJ2-7, the complete variable domain reads DTGVSQNPRHKITKRGQNVTFRCDPISEHNRLYWYRQTLGQGPEFLTYFQNEAQLEKSRLLSDRFSAERPKGSFSTLEIQRTEQGDSAMYLCASSLSGTSGRNPYEQYFGPGTRLTVT.